This TCR beta chain was recovered during a study of tumor and adjacent non-tumor tissue in lung cancer. Study-wide background: Patients were aged about 30 to 76, roughly 9 men and 4 to 6 women, stage I to III. Each sample yielded roughly 4 million productive TCRbeta reads on average.

Study-wide results and caveats: Normal lung showed higher cumulative top 100 clone frequency than tumor.

No cell sorting was done before RNA was extracted from the tissue. A modified ARM-PCR protocol with three rounds of nested PCR amplified TCRbeta. TCRdb re-analysed the multiplex PCR reads in MiXCR, keeping a single row per CDR3 protein. This sample has approximately 76,000 distinct CDR3 sequences, with around 70% found just once. Concerning this clonotype itself: Antigen: not known.

This CDR3 is built from 17 residues. The V gene lost 7 bases and the J gene lost 9 bases, with 27 bases spanning the gap. Germline-derived CDR1 and CDR2 are SGHNT and YENEEA. The sequence came from a woman aged 70-85 years with non-small cell lung cancer. The chain is built from TRBV11-3 and TRBJ2-2; no clear D. Sequencing input: lung tumor tissue. CDR3 protein: CASIPHQSTSNTRELFF. The CDR3 DNA reads TGTGCCAGCATCCCCCATCAATCGACATCGAATACCCGGGAGCTGTTTTTT.